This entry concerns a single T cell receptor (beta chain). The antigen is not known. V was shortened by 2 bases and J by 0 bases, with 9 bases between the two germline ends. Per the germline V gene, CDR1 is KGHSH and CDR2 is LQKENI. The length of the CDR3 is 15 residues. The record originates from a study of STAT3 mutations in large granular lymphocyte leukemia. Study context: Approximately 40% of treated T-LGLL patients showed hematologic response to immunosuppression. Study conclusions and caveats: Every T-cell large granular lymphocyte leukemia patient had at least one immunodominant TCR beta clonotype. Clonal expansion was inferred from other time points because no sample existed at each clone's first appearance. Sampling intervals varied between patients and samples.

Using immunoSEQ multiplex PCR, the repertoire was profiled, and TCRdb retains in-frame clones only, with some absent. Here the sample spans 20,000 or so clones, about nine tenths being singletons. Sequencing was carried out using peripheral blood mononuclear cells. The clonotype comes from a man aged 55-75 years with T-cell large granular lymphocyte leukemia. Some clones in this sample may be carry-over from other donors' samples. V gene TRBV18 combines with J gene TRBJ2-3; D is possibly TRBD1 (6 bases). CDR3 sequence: CASSPYRVSTDTQYF. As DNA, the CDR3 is TGTGCCAGCTCACCATACAGGGTTAGCACAGATACGCAGTATTTT.